Below, 31 T cell receptor beta chains from the same sample are listed, as sequenced in a study of CD4 T cells in relation to SARS-CoV-2 and coronaviruses. No antigen has been assigned to these receptors. Before the COVID-19 pandemic, during about 2011-2019, CD4+ T cells were taken from unexposed donors. Isolation of CD4+ T cells took place after less than twelve days in culture. Clones were sequenced by immunoSEQ multiplex PCR, and TCRdb holds only the in-frame ones, with some missing. Here the sample spans about 23,000 clones, 76% being singletons. The sequencing sample was made of CD4+ T cells from PBMCs, cultured in vitro. Every receptor here comes from a human donor in good health.

This sequence joins TRBV4-2 and TRBJ2-1; the D gene is possibly TRBD2 (5 bases). Trimming cost V 0 bases and J 3 bases, with 24 bases left between them. The CDR3 is 20 residues long. The germline V gene encodes CDR1 LGHNA and CDR2 YNFKEQ. The CDR3 DNA follows: TGTGCCAGCAGCCAAGATAGAGGGTCAGCCGGGCAGAAACTCTACAATGAGCAGTTCTTC. This codes for CASSQDRGSAGQKLYNEQFF.

V gene TRBV5-5 combines with J gene TRBJ1-2; 11 positions agree with TRBD1. The germline V gene has CDR1 SGHKS and CDR2 YYEKEE (reference sequence). V trimming: 4 bases; J trimming: 0 bases; junction bases outside the gene matches: 8. This CDR3 has 17 residues. The CDR3 is CASSVGTGGVSNYGYTF. The CDR3 coding sequence is TGTGCCAGCAGCGTGGGGACAGGGGGTGTATCTAACTATGGCTACACCTTC. Full variable domain (rest looked up from reference TRBV5-5 and TRBJ1-2): DAGVTQSPTHLIKTRGQQVTLRCSPISGHKSVSWYQQVLGQGPQFIFQYYEKEERGRGNFPDRFSARQFPNYSSELNVNALLLGDSALYLCASSVGTGGVSNYGYTFGSGTRLTVV.

The chain carries TRBV28 and TRBJ2-2; TRBD1 aligns across 10 bases. The CDR3 is 16 amino acids. After removal of 6 bases from V and 5 bases from J, the junction contained 9 bases not matched to a gene. Germline loops: CDR1 MDHEN, CDR2 SYDVKM. The CDR3 DNA is TGTGCCAGCAGACCTGCTGGGGACAGGGGAACCGGGGAGCTGTTTTTT. Amino acids: CASRPAGDRGTGELFF.

The CDR3 DNA reads TGTGCCAGCAGCCGACAGGGGTGGGGAACTGAAGCTTTCTTT. Translating gives CASSRQGWGTEAFF. The chain combines TRBV3-1 (or the pseudogene TRBV3-2) with TRBJ1-1, with 8 bases matching TRBD1. Trimming took 4 bases from V and 5 from J; bases not matched to a gene: 6. CDR3 length: 14 amino acids. Germline V gives CDR1 LGHDT, CDR2 YNNKEL (reference sequence).

This rearrangement joins TRBV11-2 to TRBJ1-5, with D possibly matching TRBD1 (6 bases). Per germline, CDR1 SGHAT and CDR2 FQNNGV. Trimming removed 3 bases at V and 4 bases at J, with 10 bases between. The CDR3 extends over 14 amino acids. In DNA form, the CDR3 reads TGTGCCAGCAGCTTGGACAGCTGGAATCAGCCCCAGCATTTT. Its protein is CASSLDSWNQPQHF.

The chain carries TRBV30 and TRBJ1-5; 7 bases are a match to TRBD1. Unmatched junction bases numbered 11, after V lost 6 bases and J lost 3 bases. This CDR3 is 15 amino acids long. The germline V gene has CDR1 GTSNPN and CDR2 SVGIG (reference sequence). This CDR3 reads CACTTGDSANQPQHF. In DNA form, the CDR3 reads TGTGCCTGTACGACCGGGGACAGCGCCAATCAGCCCCAGCATTTT.

The chain combines TRBV5-1 with TRBJ2-1, with TRBD2 identical over 8 bases. The junction had 5 bases not matched to a gene; V was cut back by 0 bases and J by 3 bases. This CDR3 is 16 amino acids long. The germline V gene encodes CDR1 SGHRS and CDR2 YFSETQ. CDR3: CASSLDGREGYNEQFF. CDR3 DNA sequence: TGCGCCAGCAGCTTGGACGGGAGGGAGGGCTACAATGAGCAGTTCTTC. Using reference TRBV5-1 and TRBJ2-1 for the parts outside the CDR3, the full variable domain is KAGVTQTPRYLIKTRGQQVTLSCSPISGHRSVSWYQQTPGQGLQFLFEYFSETQRNKGNFPGRFSGRQFSNSRSEMNVSTLELGDSALYLCASSLDGREGYNEQFFGPGTRLTVL.

The rearrangement joins TRBV23-1 to TRBJ2-1; D not resolved. TRBV23-1 is identified as an open reading frame with a role that is uncertain. This CDR3 contains 17 residues. Trimming shortened V by 6 bases and J by 7 bases, and 25 bases separated the two germline ends. The CDR3 here is CASSRLVAVVVRNEQFF. DNA of the CDR3: TGCGCCAGCAGCCGATTGGTGGCGGTAGTCGTTCGGAATGAGCAGTTCTTC.

The chain couples TRBV6-1 to TRBJ1-2, with 9 bases identical to TRBD1. The CDR3 sequence is 14 residues long. Germline V gene lookup returns CDR1 MNHNS and CDR2 SASEGT. The V and J ends lost 0 bases and 7 bases, in that order; junction bases with no gene match: 3. CDR3 protein: CASSEATGGLGYTF. The CDR3 DNA follows: TGTGCCAGCAGTGAAGCTACAGGGGGCCTTGGCTACACCTTC.

The chain employs TRBV6-5 and TRBJ2-7; 7 bases line up with TRBD1. Germline V gene sequence: CDR1 MNHEY, CDR2 SVGAGI. The length of the CDR3 is 13 residues. J was trimmed by 3 bases and V by 5 bases; bases with no gene match: 4. CDR3 in amino acids: CASSRDRDYEQYF. The CDR3 region has the DNA TGTGCCAGCAGTCGCGACAGGGACTACGAGCAGTACTTC.

The rearrangement links TRBV7-9 to TRBJ2-1, with 9 nucleotides matching TRBD2. CDR3 length equals 14 residues. In germline, CDR1 is SEHNR, CDR2 FQNEAQ (reference sequence). V lost 4 bases to trimming and J lost 10 bases; unmatched junction nucleotides: 8. In nucleotides, the CDR3 is TGTGCCAGCAGCTCGGGACTAGCAGGAGCCGAGCAGTTCTTC. The encoded protein is CASSSGLAGAEQFF.

The chain has TRBV6-1 and TRBJ1-2; tentatively, D is TRBD1 (5 bases). The CDR3 consists of 15 residues. Between the trimmed V and J ends, which lost 2 bases and 5 bases, there was a span of 15 bases. Germline assignment: CDR1 MNHNS and CDR2 SASEGT. The CDR3 DNA sequence: TGTGCCAGCAGTGAAAATGGGGGGACGAGTTATGGCTACACCTTC. Its protein is CASSENGGTSYGYTF.

In its sample, this clone ranks as medium-sized. The rearrangement uses TRBV3-1 (or the pseudogene TRBV3-2) and TRBJ2-1; 9 nucleotides line up with TRBD2. This CDR3 has 13 amino acids. Trimming at V came to 6 bases and at J to 4 bases, leaving 1 base not matched to a gene. CDR1 and CDR2 from the germline V gene are LGHDT and YNNKEL (reference sequence). CDR3 bases: TGTGCCAGCAGGGGACTAGCTTACAATGAGCAGTTCTTC. Translation gives CASRGLAYNEQFF.

This chain joins TRBV7-9 and TRBJ1-6; TRBD1 agrees at 7 bases. Germline V CDR1 and CDR2: SEHNR, FQNEAQ (reference sequence). The CDR3 length is 18 residues. Losses at the gene ends were 4 bases for V and 0 bases for J; bases not matched to a gene: 9. The CDR3 region has the DNA TGTGCCAGCAGCTCCAGACAGGGCCCCAGCTCCTATAATTCACCCCTCCACTTT. It yields the protein CASSSRQGPSSYNSPLHF.

This clone was seen a single time. V gene TRBV19 combines with J gene TRBJ2-5, with TRBD2 identical over 12 bases. The CDR3 extends over 18 amino acids. The ends lost 5 bases at V and 0 bases at J; junction bases unmatched: 10. Germline assignment: CDR1 LNHDA and CDR2 SQIVND (reference sequence). CDR3 nucleotide sequence: TGTGCCAGTAGTTCGGGAGGGCTAGCGGGAGGGAACCAAGAGACCCAGTACTTC. Translating it yields CASSSGGLAGGNQETQYF.

There are a few counts of this clone. The chain uses TRBV7-9 and TRBJ2-7; D is uncertain. The CDR3 consists of 12 residues. V lost 1 base to trimming and J lost 6 bases, with 7 bases between them. Germline V lookup: CDR1 SEHNR, CDR2 FQNEAQ (reference sequence). The CDR3 coding sequence is TGTGCCAGCAGCTTAGATTGGAGCGAGCAGTACTTC. Its translation: CASSLDWSEQYF.

This chain joins TRBV7-3 and TRBJ2-3, with 10 positions matching TRBD1. Germline V gene lookup returns CDR1 SGHTA and CDR2 FQGTGA. The CDR3 runs to 15 residues. V lost 7 bases and J lost 2; bases outside the gene matches: 6. In nucleotides, the CDR3 is TGTGCCAGCAACTCGGGACAGGGGCCCACAGATACGCAGTATTTT. Its protein is CASNSGQGPTDTQYF. Supplemented by reference TRBV7-3 and TRBJ2-3, the full variable domain reads GAGVSQTPSNKVTEKGKYVELRCDPISGHTALYWYRQSLGQGPEFLIYFQGTGAADDSGLPNDRFFAVRPEGSVSTLKIQRTERGDSAVYLCASNSGQGPTDTQYFGPGTRLTVL.

The chain carries TRBV3-1 (or the pseudogene TRBV3-2) and TRBJ1-4; 7 positions agree with TRBD1. This CDR3 region has 15 residues. V lost 2 bases to trimming and J lost 2 bases; unmatched junction nucleotides: 2. Germline values: CDR1 LGHDT, CDR2 YNNKEL (reference sequence). The CDR3 DNA sequence: TGTGCCAGCAGCCAAAGGGGGCTGACTAATGAAAAACTGTTTTTT. It codes for CASSQRGLTNEKLFF.

In DNA form, the CDR3 reads TGTGCCAGCAGCTTAGATCGTCCGGGGACTATAGCCAAAAACATTCAGTACTTC. Protein sequence: CASSLDRPGTIAKNIQYF. This sequence joins TRBV11-2 and TRBJ2-4; 7 bases match TRBD2. Germline V lookup: CDR1 SGHAT, CDR2 FQNNGV. The CDR3 runs to 18 residues. V was pared by 0 bases and J by 0 bases, with 8 bases of the junction left unmatched.

V gene TRBV7-9 combines with J gene TRBJ1-2; D unresolved. The CDR3 totals 12 residues. Germline CDR1 is SEHNR and CDR2 is FQNEAQ (reference sequence). V gave up 2 bases and J gave up 6 bases, with 7 bases separating them. In DNA, the CDR3 is TGTGCCAGCAGCTTAAATTTCGATGGCTACACCTTC. The encoded protein is CASSLNFDGYTF.

The chain joins TRBV6-5 to TRBJ1-1; D gene ambiguous. This CDR3 has 13 residues. CDR1 and CDR2 from the germline V gene are MNHEY and SVGAGI. Trimming stripped 0 bases from V and 0 bases from J, with 2 bases between. CDR3 coding DNA: TGTGCCAGCAGTTACTCGGTGAACACTGAAGCTTTCTTT. Amino acid sequence: CASSYSVNTEAFF.

In this sample, this clone turned up a few times. V is TRBV10-1 and J is TRBJ1-5; the D gene is possibly TRBD1 (5 bases). CDR3 length equals 14 residues. CDR1 is WNHNN, CDR2 SYGVQD, per germline (reference sequence). Trimming stripped 0 bases from V and 9 bases from J, with 12 bases between. The CDR3 region is CASSESGVLGPQHF. DNA for the CDR3: TGCGCCAGCAGTGAGTCGGGGGTCCTGGGGCCCCAGCATTTT.

V gene TRBV7-6 combines with J gene TRBJ2-7; either TRBD1 or TRBD2 may supply D (5 bases each). The CDR3 extends over 15 amino acids. Trimming shortened V by 6 bases and J by 2 bases, and 17 bases separated the two germline ends. From germline, CDR1 is SGHVS and CDR2 FNYEAQ. The CDR3, as DNA: TGTGCCAGCAGTTCTGGGGACGGTGATACCTACGAGCAGTACTTC. Translated: CASSSGDGDTYEQYF.

CDR3 residues: CASSPPGQTNEKLFF. The CDR3 DNA reads as TGCGCCAGCAGCCCCCCCGGACAGACAAATGAAAAACTGTTTTTT. The chain has TRBV5-1 and TRBJ1-4; maybe TRBD1 (6 bases). Germline values: CDR1 SGHRS, CDR2 YFSETQ. Trimming pared 4 bases from V and 5 bases from J, leaving 15 bases between. The CDR3 has 15 amino acids.

J is TRBJ2-7 and V is TRBV6-1, with D perhaps being TRBD1 or TRBD2 (6 bases each). Trimming shortened V by 4 bases and J by 0 bases, and 16 bases separated the two germline ends. The CDR3 has 16 residues. The germline V gene encodes CDR1 MNHNS and CDR2 SASEGT. CDR3 loop: CASSVIGGGPSYEQYF. In nucleotides, the CDR3 is TGTGCCAGCAGTGTAATTGGAGGGGGTCCCTCCTACGAGCAGTACTTC.

The rearrangement uses TRBV24-1 and TRBJ2-1, with D uncertain. CDR1 and CDR2 (germline): KGHDR, SFDVKD. CDR3 size: 11 residues. Between the trimmed V and J ends, which lost 6 bases and 7 bases, there was a span of 6 bases. In DNA form, the CDR3 reads TGTGCCACCAGTAGGCGGAATGAGCAGTTCTTC. Translating gives CATSRRNEQFF.

The CDR3: CASNGLSDGTGELFF. CDR3 nucleotide sequence: TGTGCCAGCAACGGCCTCTCAGATGGGACCGGGGAGCTGTTTTTT. The genes are TRBV3-1 (or the pseudogene TRBV3-2) and TRBJ2-2; D remains ambiguous. This CDR3 region has 15 residues. CDR1 and CDR2 (germline): LGHDT, YNNKEL (reference sequence). V lost 7 bases and J lost 5, with 17 bases in between.

The chain uses TRBV6-4 and TRBJ2-1; the match to TRBD2 covers 13 bases. V shed 4 bases and J 8 bases; nucleotides not matched to a gene: 5. The CDR3 contains 15 residues. In germline, CDR1 is MRHNA, CDR2 SNTAGT. CDR3 nucleotide sequence: TGTGCCAGCAGTGTGACTAGCGGGAGGACTCATGAGCAGTTCTTC. Amino acids: CASSVTSGRTHEQFF.

The count of this clone is one. The V and J genes are TRBV18 and TRBJ1-2; D gene uncertain. V lost 1 base to trimming and J lost 6 bases, with 9 bases between them. The CDR3 covers 13 residues. The germline V gene has CDR1 KGHSH and CDR2 LQKENI. In DNA form, the CDR3 reads TGTGCCAGCTCACCACAGGGCTTAGATGGCTACACCTTC. The encoded protein is CASSPQGLDGYTF.

This rearrangement joins TRBV3-1 (or the pseudogene TRBV3-2) to TRBJ1-5, with D tentatively TRBD1 (5 bases). V lost 0 bases and J lost 6, with 12 bases in between. The CDR3 is 15 amino acids. Per germline, CDR1 LGHDT and CDR2 YNNKEL (reference sequence). The CDR3 sequence: CASSQDSRGGQPQHF. In nucleotides, the CDR3 is TGTGCCAGCAGCCAAGATTCGAGGGGTGGTCAGCCCCAGCATTTT.

V usage is TRBV7-8 and J usage is TRBJ2-3, with TRBD1 as a possible D gene (6 bases). The CDR3 is made up of 14 amino acids. V lost 7 bases and J lost 2, with 13 bases in between. The germline V gene encodes CDR1 SGHVS and CDR2 FQNEAQ. The CDR3 nucleotides are TGTGCCAGCATCCCGGACAGTAACACAGATACGCAGTATTTT. Amino acids: CASIPDSNTDTQYF.